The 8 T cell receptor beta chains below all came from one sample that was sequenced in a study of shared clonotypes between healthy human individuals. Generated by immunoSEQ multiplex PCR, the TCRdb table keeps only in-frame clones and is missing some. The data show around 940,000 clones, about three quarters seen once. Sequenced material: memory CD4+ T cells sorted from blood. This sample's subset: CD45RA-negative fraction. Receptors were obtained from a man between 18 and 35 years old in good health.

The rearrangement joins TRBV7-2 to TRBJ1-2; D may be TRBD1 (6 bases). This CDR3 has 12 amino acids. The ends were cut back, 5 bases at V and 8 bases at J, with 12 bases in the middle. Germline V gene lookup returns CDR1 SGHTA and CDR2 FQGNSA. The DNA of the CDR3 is TGTGCCAGCAGCCCCCGGGACAACGGCTACACCTTC. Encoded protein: CASSPRDNGYTF. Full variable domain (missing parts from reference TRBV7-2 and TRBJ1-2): GAGVSQSPSNKVTEKGKDVELRCDPISGHTALYWYRQSLGQGLEFLIYFQGNSAPDKSGLPSDRFSAERTGGSVSTLTIQRTQQEDSAVYLCASSPRDNGYTFGSGTRLTVV.

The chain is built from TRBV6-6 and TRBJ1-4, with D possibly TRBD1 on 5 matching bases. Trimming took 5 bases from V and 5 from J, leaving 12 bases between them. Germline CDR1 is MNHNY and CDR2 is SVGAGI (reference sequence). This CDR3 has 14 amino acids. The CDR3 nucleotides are TGTGCCAGCAGTGAGGACTGGGGGAATGAAAAACTGTTTTTT. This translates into CASSEDWGNEKLFF.

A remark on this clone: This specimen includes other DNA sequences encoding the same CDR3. This CDR3 reads CASGTSGPTDTQYF. The CDR3 DNA is TGTGCCAGCGGGACTAGCGGACCCACAGATACGCAGTATTTT. The V call is TRBV6-1, the J call TRBJ2-3, with TRBD2 matching over 11 bases. Looked up from germline, CDR1 is MNHNS and CDR2 is SASEGT. Losses at the gene ends were 8 bases for V and 2 bases for J; bases not matched to a gene: 3. The CDR3 loop spans 14 amino acids.

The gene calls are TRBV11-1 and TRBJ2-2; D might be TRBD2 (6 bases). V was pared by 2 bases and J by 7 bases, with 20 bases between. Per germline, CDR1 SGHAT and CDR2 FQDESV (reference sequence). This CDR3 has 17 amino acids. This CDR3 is CASSLTVPQGGGGELFF. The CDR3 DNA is TGTGCCAGCAGCTTAACGGTTCCGCAGGGAGGAGGCGGGGAGCTGTTTTTT.

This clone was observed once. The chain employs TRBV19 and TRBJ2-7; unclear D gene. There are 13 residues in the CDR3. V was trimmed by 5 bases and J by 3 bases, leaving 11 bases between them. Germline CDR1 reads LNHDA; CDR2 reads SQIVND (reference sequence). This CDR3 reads CASSRSNGYEQYF. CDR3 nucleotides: TGTGCCAGTAGTCGATCGAACGGCTACGAGCAGTACTTC.

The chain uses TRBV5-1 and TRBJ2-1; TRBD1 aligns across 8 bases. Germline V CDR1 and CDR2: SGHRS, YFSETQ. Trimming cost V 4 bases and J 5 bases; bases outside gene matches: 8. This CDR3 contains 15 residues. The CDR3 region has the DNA TGCGCCAGCAGCCCGCAACAGGGGGTGAACAATGAGCAGTTCTTC. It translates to CASSPQQGVNNEQFF.

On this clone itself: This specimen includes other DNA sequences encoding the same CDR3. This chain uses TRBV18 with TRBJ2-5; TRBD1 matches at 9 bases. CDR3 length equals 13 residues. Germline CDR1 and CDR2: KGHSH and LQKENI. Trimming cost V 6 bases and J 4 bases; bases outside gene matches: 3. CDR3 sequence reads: CASSPGQGETQYF. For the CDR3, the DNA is TGTGCCAGCTCCCCGGGACAGGGAGAGACCCAGTACTTC.

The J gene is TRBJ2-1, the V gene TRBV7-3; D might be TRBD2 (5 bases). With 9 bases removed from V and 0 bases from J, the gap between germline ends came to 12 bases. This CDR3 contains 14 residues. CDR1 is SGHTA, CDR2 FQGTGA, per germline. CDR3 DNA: TGTGCCAGTCAAGAGGGTAGCTCCTACAATGAGCAGTTCTTC. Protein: CASQEGSSYNEQFF.